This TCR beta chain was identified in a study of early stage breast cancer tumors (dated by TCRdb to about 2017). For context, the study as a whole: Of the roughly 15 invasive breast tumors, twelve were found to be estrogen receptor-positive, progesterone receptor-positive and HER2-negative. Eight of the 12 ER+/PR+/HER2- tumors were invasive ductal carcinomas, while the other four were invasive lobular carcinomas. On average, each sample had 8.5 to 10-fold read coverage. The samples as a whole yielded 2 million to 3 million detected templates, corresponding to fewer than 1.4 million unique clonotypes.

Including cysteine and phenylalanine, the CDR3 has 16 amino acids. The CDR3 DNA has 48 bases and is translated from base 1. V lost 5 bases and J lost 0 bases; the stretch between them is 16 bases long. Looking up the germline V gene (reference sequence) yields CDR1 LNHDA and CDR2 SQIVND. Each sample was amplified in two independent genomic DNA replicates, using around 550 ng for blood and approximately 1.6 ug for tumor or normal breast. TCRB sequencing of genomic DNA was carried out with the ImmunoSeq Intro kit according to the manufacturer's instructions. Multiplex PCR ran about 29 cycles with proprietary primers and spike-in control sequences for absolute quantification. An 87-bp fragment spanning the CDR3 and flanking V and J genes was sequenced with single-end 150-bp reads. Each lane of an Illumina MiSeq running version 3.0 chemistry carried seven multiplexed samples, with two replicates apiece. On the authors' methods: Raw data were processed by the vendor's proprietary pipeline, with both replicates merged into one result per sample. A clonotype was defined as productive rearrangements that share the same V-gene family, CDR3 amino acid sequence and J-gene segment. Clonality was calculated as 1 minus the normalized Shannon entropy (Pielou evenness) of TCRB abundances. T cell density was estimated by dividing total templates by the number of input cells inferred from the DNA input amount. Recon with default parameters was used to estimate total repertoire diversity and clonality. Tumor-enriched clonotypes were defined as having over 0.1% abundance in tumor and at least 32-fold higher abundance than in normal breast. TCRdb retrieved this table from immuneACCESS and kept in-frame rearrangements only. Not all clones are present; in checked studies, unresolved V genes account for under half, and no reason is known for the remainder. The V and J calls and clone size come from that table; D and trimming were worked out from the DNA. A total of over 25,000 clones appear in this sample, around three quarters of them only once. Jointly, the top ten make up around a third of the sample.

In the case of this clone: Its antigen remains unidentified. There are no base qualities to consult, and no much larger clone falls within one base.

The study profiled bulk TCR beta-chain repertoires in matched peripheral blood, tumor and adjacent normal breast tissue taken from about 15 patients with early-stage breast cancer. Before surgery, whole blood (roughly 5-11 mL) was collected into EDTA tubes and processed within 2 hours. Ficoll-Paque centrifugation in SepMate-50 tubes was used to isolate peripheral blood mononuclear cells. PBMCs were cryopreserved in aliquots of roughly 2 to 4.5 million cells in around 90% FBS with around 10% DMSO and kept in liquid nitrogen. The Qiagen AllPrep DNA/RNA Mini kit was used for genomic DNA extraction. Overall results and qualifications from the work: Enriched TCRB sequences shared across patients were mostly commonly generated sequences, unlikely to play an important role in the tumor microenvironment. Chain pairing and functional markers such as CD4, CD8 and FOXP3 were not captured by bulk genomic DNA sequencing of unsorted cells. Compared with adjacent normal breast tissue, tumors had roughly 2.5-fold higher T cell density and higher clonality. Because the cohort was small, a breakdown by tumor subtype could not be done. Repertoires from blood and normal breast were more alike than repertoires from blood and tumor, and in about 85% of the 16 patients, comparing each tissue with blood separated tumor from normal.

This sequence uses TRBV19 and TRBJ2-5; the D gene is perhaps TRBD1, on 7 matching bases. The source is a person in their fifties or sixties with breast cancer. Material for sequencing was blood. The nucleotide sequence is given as TGTGCCAGTAGTTCGTGGACAGGAGGGAACCAAGAGACCCAGTACTTC. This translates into CASSSWTGGNQETQYF.